The rows below give T cell receptor beta chains drawn from one sample of a study of resident and recirculating memory T cells in vitiligo. Sequencing was performed with immunoSEQ multiplex PCR; in TCRdb, only in-frame clones are kept and a portion is missing. The sample has around 78,000 clones; about 90% are singletons. The sequencing sample was made of blood. All receptors come from a male donor with vitiligo. Each CDR3 is given with its conserved first and last residue. Fields, in order: D gene, J gene, V gene, clone size, CDR3 protein, CDR3 DNA. The D gene is left open where the match is weak. Expanded clones get a size class; other rows say once, few or many, or leave the size out.

d_gene: TRBD2
j_gene: TRBJ2-1
v_gene: TRBV4-2
abundance: -
CDR3aa: CASSQDGGLAVNEQFF
CDR3nt: TGTGCCAGCAGCCAAGACGGAGGACTAGCGGTCAATGAGCAGTTCTTC

d_gene: TRBD2
j_gene: TRBJ2-7
v_gene: TRBV5-1
abundance: -
CDR3aa: CASSLRLAGGHTPYEQYF
CDR3nt: TGCGCCAGCAGCCTGAGACTAGCGGGAGGGCATACACCCTACGAGCAGTACTTC

d_gene: TRBD1
j_gene: TRBJ2-7
v_gene: TRBV6-1
abundance: medium-sized
CDR3aa: CASSPGTGGPYEQYF
CDR3nt: TGTGCCAGCAGTCCGGGGACAGGGGGCCCCTACGAGCAGTACTTC

d_gene: -
j_gene: TRBJ2-5
v_gene: TRBV5-4
abundance: -
CDR3aa: CASSAQETQYF
CDR3nt: TGTGCCAGCAGCGCGCAAGAGACCCAGTACTTC

d_gene: -
j_gene: TRBJ2-7
v_gene: TRBV11-2
abundance: -
CDR3aa: CASTLYYEQYF
CDR3nt: TGTGCCAGCACCTTGTACTACGAGCAGTACTTC

d_gene: TRBD2
j_gene: TRBJ2-1
v_gene: TRBV9
abundance: -
CDR3aa: CASSVGAREGYNEQFF
CDR3nt: TGTGCCAGCAGCGTAGGGGCGCGGGAGGGTTACAATGAGCAGTTCTTC

d_gene: -
j_gene: TRBJ2-2
v_gene: TRBV19
abundance: -
CDR3aa: CATSRLVTGRNRPNTGELFF
CDR3nt: TGTGCCACCTCAAGGTTAGTGACAGGTAGAAATCGCCCGAACACCGGGGAGCTGTTTTTT

d_gene: -
j_gene: TRBJ2-5
v_gene: TRBV12-1
abundance: once
CDR3aa: CASSSGRTGKQETQYF
CDR3nt: TGTGCCAGCAGCTCAGGCAGGACAGGGAAACAAGAGACCCAGTACTTC

d_gene: TRBD1
j_gene: TRBJ1-4
v_gene: TRBV5-4
abundance: -
CDR3aa: CASSDATGASEKLFF
CDR3nt: TGTGCCAGCAGCGATGCGACAGGGGCGAGCGAAAAACTGTTTTTT

d_gene: -
j_gene: TRBJ1-1
v_gene: TRBV10-2
abundance: -
CDR3aa: CASSEVGGGTEAFF
CDR3nt: TGCGCCAGCAGTGAAGTCGGGGGGGGAACTGAAGCTTTCTTT

d_gene: -
j_gene: TRBJ2-1
v_gene: TRBV9
abundance: -
CDR3aa: CASSVGERSEQFF
CDR3nt: TGTGCCAGCAGCGTAGGAGAGCGGAGTGAGCAGTTCTTC

d_gene: -
j_gene: TRBJ1-2
v_gene: TRBV19
abundance: -
CDR3aa: CASSSYGLRQNPLYYGYTF
CDR3nt: TGTGCCAGTAGTTCCTATGGGCTGCGCCAGAACCCCCTGTACTATGGCTACACCTTC

d_gene: -
j_gene: TRBJ1-1
v_gene: TRBV4-2
abundance: -
CDR3aa: CASSQSGQLNTEAFF
CDR3nt: TGTGCCAGCAGCCAAAGCGGTCAACTGAACACTGAAGCTTTCTTT

d_gene: -
j_gene: TRBJ2-1
v_gene: TRBV30
abundance: -
CDR3aa: CAWGGEQFF
CDR3nt: TGTGCCTGGGGGGGGGAGCAGTTCTTC

d_gene: TRBD1
j_gene: TRBJ2-1
v_gene: TRBV5-3
abundance: -
CDR3aa: CARSLAGGTGNEQFF
CDR3nt: TGTGCCAGAAGCTTGGCCGGCGGGACAGGCAATGAGCAGTTCTTC

d_gene: -
j_gene: TRBJ2-1
v_gene: TRBV6-5
abundance: -
CDR3aa: CASSEQGGVFF
CDR3nt: TGTGCCAGCAGTGAACAGGGGGGGGTGTTCTTC

d_gene: -
j_gene: TRBJ2-7
v_gene: TRBV11-1
abundance: -
CDR3aa: CASSLTSFSEQYF
CDR3nt: TGTGCCAGCAGCTTGACTAGTTTTAGCGAGCAGTACTTC

d_gene: -
j_gene: TRBJ1-3
v_gene: TRBV4-1
abundance: -
CDR3aa: CASSHGVSSGNTIYF
CDR3nt: TGCGCCAGCAGCCACGGAGTGAGCTCTGGAAACACCATATATTTT

d_gene: TRBD2
j_gene: TRBJ2-3
v_gene: TRBV29-1
abundance: -
CDR3aa: CSVEGGKGSDTQYF
CDR3nt: TGCAGCGTTGAGGGGGGGAAGGGATCAGATACGCAGTATTTT

d_gene: -
j_gene: TRBJ2-3
v_gene: TRBV9
abundance: -
CDR3aa: CASSVTGGTTDTQYF
CDR3nt: TGTGCCAGCAGCGTAACAGGCGGGACGACAGATACGCAGTATTTT

d_gene: -
j_gene: TRBJ1-5
v_gene: TRBV27
abundance: -
CDR3aa: CASSFGQGGQPQHF
CDR3nt: TGTGCCAGCAGTTTCGGCCAGGGTGGTCAGCCCCAGCATTTT

d_gene: TRBD1
j_gene: TRBJ1-1
v_gene: TRBV5-1
abundance: -
CDR3aa: CASSWTRDSAEAFF
CDR3nt: TGCGCCAGCAGCTGGACCCGGGACAGTGCTGAAGCTTTCTTT

d_gene: TRBD2
j_gene: TRBJ2-2
v_gene: TRBV19
abundance: -
CDR3aa: CASRGGSSGELFF
CDR3nt: TGTGCCAGTAGGGGGGGGAGCTCCGGGGAGCTGTTTTTT

d_gene: -
j_gene: TRBJ2-1
v_gene: TRBV19
abundance: -
CDR3aa: CASSIGRPTYNEQFF
CDR3nt: TGTGCCAGTAGTATAGGGAGACCCACCTACAATGAGCAGTTCTTC

d_gene: -
j_gene: TRBJ1-4
v_gene: TRBV7-2
abundance: -
CDR3aa: CASSLQGLGYEKLFF
CDR3nt: TGTGCCAGCAGCTTACAGGGTTTGGGTTATGAAAAACTGTTTTTT

d_gene: TRBD2
j_gene: TRBJ2-5
v_gene: TRBV9
abundance: -
CDR3aa: CASSASGMSPETQYF
CDR3nt: TGTGCCAGCAGTGCCAGCGGGATGTCCCCAGAGACCCAGTACTTC

d_gene: TRBD1
j_gene: TRBJ1-5
v_gene: TRBV5-6
abundance: -
CDR3aa: CASSLLQGVGQPQHF
CDR3nt: TGTGCCAGCAGCTTGTTGCAGGGGGTGGGTCAGCCCCAGCATTTT

d_gene: -
j_gene: TRBJ2-7
v_gene: TRBV21-1
abundance: -
CDR3aa: CASSKLGPRGGLASSYEQYF
CDR3nt: TGTGCCAGCAGCAAACTAGGGCCCAGGGGGGGACTAGCTTCATCCTACGAGCAGTACTTC

d_gene: -
j_gene: TRBJ2-1
v_gene: TRBV6-5
abundance: -
CDR3aa: CASSYEQWWFF
CDR3nt: TGTGCCAGCAGTTACGAGCAATGGTGGTTCTTC

d_gene: -
j_gene: TRBJ2-7
v_gene: TRBV11-2
abundance: -
CDR3aa: CASSFVYEQYF
CDR3nt: TGTGCCAGCAGCTTCGTCTACGAGCAGTACTTC

d_gene: -
j_gene: TRBJ1-1
v_gene: TRBV7-9
abundance: -
CDR3aa: CASSETAAGAEAFF
CDR3nt: TGTGCCAGCAGCGAAACGGCGGCGGGGGCTGAAGCTTTCTTT

d_gene: TRBD2
j_gene: TRBJ2-1
v_gene: TRBV10-3
abundance: -
CDR3aa: CATAPGLAGYNEQFF
CDR3nt: TGTGCCACCGCACCGGGACTAGCGGGTTACAATGAGCAGTTCTTC

d_gene: -
j_gene: TRBJ2-7
v_gene: TRBV9
abundance: -
CDR3aa: CASSARGNSYEQYF
CDR3nt: TGTGCCAGCAGCGCCCGCGGTAACTCCTACGAGCAGTACTTC

d_gene: -
j_gene: TRBJ2-1
v_gene: TRBV5-5
abundance: -
CDR3aa: CASSSGVFYNEQFF
CDR3nt: TGTGCCAGCAGCTCGGGGGTCTTCTACAATGAGCAGTTCTTC

d_gene: -
j_gene: TRBJ1-1
v_gene: TRBV29-1
abundance: -
CDR3aa: CSVEDREFGDWGNTEAFF
CDR3nt: TGCAGCGTTGAAGATCGGGAATTCGGGGACTGGGGGAACACTGAAGCTTTCTTT

d_gene: TRBD2
j_gene: TRBJ2-1
v_gene: TRBV5-5
abundance: once
CDR3aa: CASSLPSGRLNEQFF
CDR3nt: TGTGCCAGCAGCTTGCCTAGCGGGAGATTGAATGAGCAGTTCTTC

d_gene: -
j_gene: TRBJ2-7
v_gene: TRBV28
abundance: -
CDR3aa: CASSWSPGSYEQYF
CDR3nt: TGTGCCAGCAGTTGGTCCCCCGGCTCCTACGAGCAGTACTTC

d_gene: TRBD1
j_gene: TRBJ1-2
v_gene: TRBV4-1
abundance: -
CDR3aa: CASSHSGQGAYGYTF
CDR3nt: TGCGCCAGCAGCCACTCGGGACAGGGGGCTTATGGCTACACCTTC

d_gene: TRBD1
j_gene: TRBJ1-3
v_gene: TRBV4-1
abundance: -
CDR3aa: CASSQEGQGFGNTIYF
CDR3nt: TGCGCCAGCAGCCAAGAAGGACAGGGTTTTGGAAACACCATATATTTT

d_gene: TRBD1
j_gene: TRBJ1-1
v_gene: TRBV7-9
abundance: -
CDR3aa: CASSPPGGTEAFF
CDR3nt: TGTGCCAGCAGCCCTCCAGGGGGCACTGAAGCTTTCTTT

d_gene: -
j_gene: TRBJ2-1
v_gene: TRBV30
abundance: -
CDR3aa: CAWRIDSDNEQFF
CDR3nt: TGTGCCTGGAGGATTGATAGCGACAATGAGCAGTTCTTC

d_gene: -
j_gene: TRBJ2-5
v_gene: TRBV10-3
abundance: -
CDR3aa: CAIKGTSAETQYF
CDR3nt: TGTGCCATCAAAGGGACTTCGGCGGAGACCCAGTACTTC

d_gene: -
j_gene: TRBJ1-2
v_gene: TRBV5-1
abundance: -
CDR3aa: CASSFGGGQYGYTF
CDR3nt: TGCGCCAGCAGCTTTGGGGGGGGTCAATATGGCTACACCTTC

d_gene: TRBD1
j_gene: TRBJ1-2
v_gene: TRBV11-3
abundance: -
CDR3aa: CASSLDRNRGANYGYTF
CDR3nt: TGTGCCAGCAGCTTAGATCGGAACAGGGGCGCAAACTATGGCTACACCTTC

d_gene: -
j_gene: TRBJ2-5
v_gene: TRBV27
abundance: -
CDR3aa: CASSHRGETQYF
CDR3nt: TGTGCCAGCAGTCACCGAGGAGAGACCCAGTACTTC

d_gene: TRBD2
j_gene: TRBJ2-7
v_gene: TRBV7-8
abundance: -
CDR3aa: CASSTLRLAGADEQYF
CDR3nt: TGTGCCAGCAGCACCCTCAGACTAGCGGGAGCAGACGAGCAGTACTTC

d_gene: TRBD2
j_gene: TRBJ2-3
v_gene: TRBV4-2
abundance: -
CDR3aa: CASSQVGLAGGTDTQYF
CDR3nt: TGTGCCAGCAGCCAAGTAGGGCTAGCGGGAGGGACAGATACGCAGTATTTT

d_gene: TRBD1
j_gene: TRBJ2-7
v_gene: TRBV6-1
abundance: -
CDR3aa: CASIRQGLNEQYF
CDR3nt: TGTGCCAGCATAAGACAGGGTCTCAACGAGCAGTACTTC

d_gene: -
j_gene: TRBJ1-1
v_gene: TRBV10-1
abundance: few
CDR3aa: CASSAVNTEAFF
CDR3nt: TGCGCCAGCAGTGCTGTGAACACTGAAGCTTTCTTT

d_gene: -
j_gene: TRBJ1-1
v_gene: TRBV2
abundance: -
CDR3aa: CASIGIRVTEAFF
CDR3nt: TGTGCCAGCATCGGGATTCGAGTCACTGAAGCTTTCTTT

d_gene: TRBD1
j_gene: TRBJ2-3
v_gene: TRBV4-3
abundance: -
CDR3aa: CASSQAAGGHTDTQYF
CDR3nt: TGCGCCAGCAGCCAAGCGGCAGGGGGCCACACAGATACGCAGTATTTT

d_gene: TRBD2
j_gene: TRBJ2-7
v_gene: TRBV7-6
abundance: -
CDR3aa: CASSPLAGGKAYEQYF
CDR3nt: TGTGCCAGCAGCCCTTTAGCGGGAGGGAAGGCATACGAGCAGTACTTC